This T cell receptor beta chain derives from a study of early T cells in non-severe SARS-CoV-2 infection. Turning to the study itself: Unsorted whole blood bulk RNA was sequenced, with unpaired chains.

Between the trimmed V and J ends, which lost 4 bases and 4 bases, there was a span of 13 bases. The germline gives CDR1 SGHRS, CDR2 YFSETQ. The CDR3 consists of 14 residues. This clonotype has a handful of counts. Its antigen is undetermined. Unique molecular identifiers tagged individual cDNA molecules. TCRdb processed the 5' RACE reads anew with MiXCR; each CDR3 protein has one entry. The sample holds tens of thousands of distinct CDR3 sequences, around 15% seen once. Study findings and constraints: VDJdb matching skewed toward anti-spike CD8 responses, missing private and CD4 specificities.

The rearrangement uses TRBV5-1 and TRBJ2-3; D might be TRBD2 (7 bases). This TCR was sampled from an adult who was a healthcare worker with PCR-confirmed SARS-CoV-2 infection or an uninfected control (not recorded which). The sample consisted of whole blood. For the CDR3, the DNA is TGCGCCAGCAGCCCGCGGGGGCCCGCAGATACGCAGTATTTT. It translates to CASSPRGPADTQYF. Drawing the rest from reference TRBV5-1 and TRBJ2-3, the complete variable domain is KAGVTQTPRYLIKTRGQQVTLSCSPISGHRSVSWYQQTPGQGLQFLFEYFSETQRNKGNFPGRFSGRQFSNSRSEMNVSTLELGDSALYLCASSPRGPADTQYFGPGTRLTVL.